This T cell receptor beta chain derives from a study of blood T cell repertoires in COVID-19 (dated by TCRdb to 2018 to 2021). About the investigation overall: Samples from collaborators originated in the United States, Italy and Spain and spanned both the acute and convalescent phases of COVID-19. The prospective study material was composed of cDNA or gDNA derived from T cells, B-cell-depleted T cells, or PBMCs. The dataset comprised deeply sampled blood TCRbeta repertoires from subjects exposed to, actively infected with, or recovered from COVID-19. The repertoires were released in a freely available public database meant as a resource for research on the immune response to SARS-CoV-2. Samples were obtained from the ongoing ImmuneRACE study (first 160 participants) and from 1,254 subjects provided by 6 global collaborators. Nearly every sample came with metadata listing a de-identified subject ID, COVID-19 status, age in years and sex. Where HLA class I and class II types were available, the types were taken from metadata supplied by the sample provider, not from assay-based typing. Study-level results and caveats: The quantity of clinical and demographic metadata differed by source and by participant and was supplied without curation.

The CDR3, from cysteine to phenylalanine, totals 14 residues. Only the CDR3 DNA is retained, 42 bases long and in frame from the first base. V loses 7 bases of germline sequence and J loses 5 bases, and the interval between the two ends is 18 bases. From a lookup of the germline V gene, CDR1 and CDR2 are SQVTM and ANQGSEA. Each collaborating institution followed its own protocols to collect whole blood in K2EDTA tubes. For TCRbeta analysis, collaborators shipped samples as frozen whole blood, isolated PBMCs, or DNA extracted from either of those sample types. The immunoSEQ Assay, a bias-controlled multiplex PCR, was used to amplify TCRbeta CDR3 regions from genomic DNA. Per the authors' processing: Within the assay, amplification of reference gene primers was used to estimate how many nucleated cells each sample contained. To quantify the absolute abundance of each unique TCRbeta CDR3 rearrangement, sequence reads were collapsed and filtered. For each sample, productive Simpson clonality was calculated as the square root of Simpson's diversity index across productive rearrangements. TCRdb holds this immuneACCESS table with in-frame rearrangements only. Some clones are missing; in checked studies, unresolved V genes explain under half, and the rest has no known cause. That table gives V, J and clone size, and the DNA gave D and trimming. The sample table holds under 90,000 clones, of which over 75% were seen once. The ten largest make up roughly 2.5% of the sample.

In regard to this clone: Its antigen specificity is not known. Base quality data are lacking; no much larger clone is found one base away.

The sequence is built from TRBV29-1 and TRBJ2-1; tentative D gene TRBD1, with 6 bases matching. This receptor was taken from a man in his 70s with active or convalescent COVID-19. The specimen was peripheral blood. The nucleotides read TGCAGCGGAGGCAGGGGAAACCCGGACAATGAGCAGTTCTTC. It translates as CSGGRGNPDNEQFF.